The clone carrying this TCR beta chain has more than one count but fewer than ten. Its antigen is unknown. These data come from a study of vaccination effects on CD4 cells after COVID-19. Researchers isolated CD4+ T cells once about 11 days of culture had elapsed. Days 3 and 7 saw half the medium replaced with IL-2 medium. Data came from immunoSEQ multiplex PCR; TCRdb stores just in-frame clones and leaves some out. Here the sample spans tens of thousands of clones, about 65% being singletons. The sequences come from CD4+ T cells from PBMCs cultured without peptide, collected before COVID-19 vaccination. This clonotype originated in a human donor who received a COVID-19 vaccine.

The CDR3 loop reads CASKPGAMEQYF. The CDR3 DNA follows: TGTGCCAGCAAGCCGGGAGCTATGGAGCAGTACTTC. The V call is TRBV2, the J call TRBJ2-7, with a possible D match to TRBD2 (6 bases). The CDR3 extends over 12 amino acids. Germline V lookup: CDR1 SNHLY, CDR2 FYNNEI. Trimming cost V 7 bases and J 7 bases, with 14 bases left between them.